The 24 T cell receptor beta chains below were found in one sample sequenced in a study of OX40 agonist ivuxolimab in advanced cancers. Libraries came from the immunoSEQ multiplex PCR assay. Here the immuneACCESS table is served through TCRdb, limited to in-frame sequences with V and J called. Missing clones are a known gap in these copies; in checked studies unresolved V genes cover under half, and the rest lacks a known reason. The sample table contains roughly 45,000 clones; only one count was recorded for just over 85% of them. Of the sample, approximately 3.5% is held by the ten largest clones. The sample here was CD4+ or CD8+ T cells sorted from blood, taken in a trial of the OX40 agonist ivuxolimab. The receptors were gathered from an adult with an advanced solid tumor such as melanoma, head and neck, liver or kidney cancer.

This clone was counted a single time. The chain links TRBV11-2 to TRBJ2-2; D not certain. Germline CDR1 is SGHAT and CDR2 is FQNNGV. CDR3 length equals 16 residues. V was trimmed by 3 bases and J by 4 bases, leaving 15 bases between them. CDR3 in amino acids: CASSFTQLPATGELFF. The CDR3 DNA reads TGTGCCAGCAGCTTCACTCAATTGCCAGCCACCGGGGAGCTGTTTTTT. Full variable domain (remainder filled in from reference TRBV11-2 and TRBJ2-2): EAGVAQSPRYKIIEKRQSVAFWCNPISGHATLYWYQQILGQGPKLLIQFQNNGVVDDSQLPKDRFSAERLKGVDSTLKIQPAKLEDSAVYLCASSFTQLPATGELFFGEGSRLTVL.

The chain recombines TRBV19 with TRBJ2-1, with TRBD1 as a possible D gene (6 bases). Trimming stripped 7 bases from V and 9 bases from J, with 22 bases between. CDR1 is LNHDA and CDR2 is SQIVND in the germline V gene (reference sequence). The CDR3 has 15 residues. CDR3 protein: CASIDTGFGGIEQFF. The CDR3 region has the DNA TGTGCCAGTATCGATACAGGGTTCGGCGGCATTGAGCAGTTCTTC. Full variable domain (outside the CDR3, taken from reference TRBV19 and TRBJ2-1): DGGITQSPKYLFRKEGQNVTLSCEQNLNHDAMYWYRQDPGQGLRLIYYSQIVNDFQKGDIAEGYSVSREKKESFPLTVTSAQKNPTAFYLCASIDTGFGGIEQFFGPGTRLTVL.

CDR3 in amino acids: CASSEGTGVYGNEQFF. The CDR3 nucleotides read TGTGCCAGCAGCGAGGGGACAGGGGTCTACGGCAATGAGCAGTTCTTC. The chain joins TRBV9 to TRBJ2-1; 10 bases are shared with TRBD1. Germline-derived CDR1 and CDR2 are SGDLS and YYNGEE. J gave up 6 bases and V 3 bases, and 9 bases lay outside the gene matches. The CDR3 totals 16 residues.

The chain is built from TRBV4-3 and TRBJ2-1; tentative D call: TRBD1 (6 bases). In germline, CDR1 is LGHNA, CDR2 YSLEER. This CDR3 spans 14 amino acids. Deletions cut 0 bases from V and 6 bases from J, with 9 bases between. CDR3: CASSQDADSNEQFF. The CDR3 nucleotides read TGCGCCAGCAGCCAAGACGCGGACAGCAATGAGCAGTTCTTC.

The chain combines TRBV19 with TRBJ2-4; D not certain. Germline V gene sequence: CDR1 LNHDA, CDR2 SQIVND (reference sequence). V dropped 7 bases and J dropped 6 bases, with 13 bases sitting between them. The CDR3 is 13 amino acids. This CDR3 is CASNLGYGNIQYF. In DNA, the CDR3 is TGTGCCAGTAATTTGGGTTACGGAAACATTCAGTACTTC. The full variable domain, completed using reference TRBV19 and TRBJ2-4, is DGGITQSPKYLFRKEGQNVTLSCEQNLNHDAMYWYRQDPGQGLRLIYYSQIVNDFQKGDIAEGYSVSREKKESFPLTVTSAQKNPTAFYLCASNLGYGNIQYFGAGTRLSVL.

The chain recombines TRBV5-8 with TRBJ2-3; TRBD2 agrees at 7 bases. V shed 0 bases and J 2 bases; nucleotides not matched to a gene: 12. The germline CDR1 and CDR2 sequences are SGHTS and YDEGEE. The CDR3 runs 18 residues. CDR3: CASSLGGGAGVVTDTQYF. CDR3 DNA: TGTGCCAGCAGCTTGGGGGGCGGCGCGGGAGTGGTCACAGATACGCAGTATTTT.

J is TRBJ1-2 and V is TRBV25-1, with a weak D call TRBD1 (6 bases). The germline gives CDR1 MGHDK, CDR2 SYGVNS. Trimming cost V 4 bases and J 8 bases, with 11 bases left between them. This CDR3 comprises 12 residues. In DNA form, the CDR3 reads TGTGCCAGCAGTGGAGGGGGTCGAGGCTACACCTTC. Its protein is CASSGGGRGYTF.

The chain is built from TRBV11-2 and TRBJ2-7; D is unresolved. CDR1 SGHAT and CDR2 FQNNGV come from the germline V gene. This CDR3 has 12 residues. V dropped 1 base and J dropped 6 bases, with 7 bases sitting between them. In DNA form, the CDR3 reads TGTGCCAGCAGCTTAGTTCGGGCCGAGCAGTACTTC. Protein product: CASSLVRAEQYF.

This clone has just one count. The CDR3: CASSLGGQGETQYF. In DNA, the CDR3 is TGCGCCAGCAGCTTGGGAGGACAGGGGGAGACCCAGTACTTC. The gene calls are TRBV5-1 and TRBJ2-5; 9 nucleotides line up with TRBD1. This CDR3 has 14 amino acids. The germline V gene encodes CDR1 SGHRS and CDR2 YFSETQ. Trimming cost V 0 bases and J 5 bases; bases outside gene matches: 2. Full variable domain (rest looked up from reference TRBV5-1 and TRBJ2-5): KAGVTQTPRYLIKTRGQQVTLSCSPISGHRSVSWYQQTPGQGLQFLFEYFSETQRNKGNFPGRFSGRQFSNSRSEMNVSTLELGDSALYLCASSLGGQGETQYFGPGTRLLVL.

The rearrangement links TRBV2 to TRBJ2-5; D uncertain. V was cut by 2 bases and J by 3 bases, with 1 base left in between. The germline V gene has CDR1 SNHLY and CDR2 FYNNEI. The CDR3 runs to 11 residues. CDR3 in DNA: TGTGCCAGCAGTGAAAAAGAGACCCAGTACTTC. Protein sequence: CASSEKETQYF.

The chain recombines TRBV28 with TRBJ2-4, with 7 bases fitting TRBD2. The ends lost 2 bases at V and 0 bases at J; junction bases unmatched: 1. Germline values: CDR1 MDHEN, CDR2 SYDVKM. The CDR3 consists of 15 residues. The CDR3 loop is CASSLAGVAKNIQYF. The CDR3 nucleotides are TGTGCCAGCAGTTTAGCGGGGGTAGCCAAAAACATTCAGTACTTC.

The CDR3 DNA is TGTGCCAGTAGTACAGGGGACAGGGGTAGCCGGAACACTGAAGCTTTCTTT. This encodes CASSTGDRGSRNTEAFF. V usage is TRBV19 and J usage is TRBJ1-1; 10 bases agree with TRBD1. The CDR3 has 17 residues. Germline loops: CDR1 LNHDA, CDR2 SQIVND (reference sequence). J lost 1 base, V lost 4 bases, and 9 bases had no gene match.

The chain uses TRBV7-9 and TRBJ2-6; D gene uncertain. There are 13 residues in the CDR3. Germline lookup yields CDR1 SEHNR and CDR2 FQNEAQ (reference sequence). V lost 6 bases, J lost 3 bases, and 6 bases lay in between. CDR3 sequence: CASSQLGANVLTF. DNA for the CDR3: TGTGCCAGCAGTCAACTTGGGGCCAACGTCCTGACTTTC.

The table lists this clone with a count of one. The chain has TRBV19 and TRBJ2-3; D may be TRBD2 (6 bases). Germline-derived CDR1 and CDR2 are LNHDA and SQIVND (reference sequence). This CDR3 region has 15 residues. V was pared by 2 bases and J by 1 base, with 10 bases between. The CDR3 region is CASSISSVGTDTQYF. Written as DNA, the CDR3 is TGTGCCAGTAGTATATCTAGCGTGGGCACAGATACGCAGTATTTT.

The J gene is TRBJ2-3, the V gene TRBV9; the D gene is possibly TRBD2 (6 bases). The CDR3 spans 14 residues. Trimming took 4 bases from V and 4 from J, leaving 13 bases between them. Germline V gene lookup returns CDR1 SGDLS and CDR2 YYNGEE. CDR3 sequence: CASSRRGYADTQYF. CDR3 in DNA: TGTGCCAGCAGCAGGAGGGGTTACGCAGATACGCAGTATTTT.

The chain is built from TRBV28 and TRBJ2-5; TRBD1 matches 7 bases. Germline values: CDR1 MDHEN, CDR2 SYDVKM. This CDR3 contains 14 residues. J was trimmed by 5 bases and V by 6 bases; bases with no gene match: 9. Here the CDR3 reads CASSTQGGSETQYF. The CDR3, as DNA: TGTGCCAGCAGCACCCAAGGGGGCTCGGAGACCCAGTACTTC.

Concerning this clone itself: This probably arose from a read error, given a far larger clone one base away. The J gene is TRBJ1-1, the V gene TRBV23-1; D is perhaps TRBD1 (5 bases). TRBV23-1 is assigned to the ORF class and has an uncertain function. This CDR3 comprises 15 residues. Trimming removed 6 bases at V and 1 base at J, with 15 bases between. The CDR3: CASSQEWGGNTEAFF. The DNA of the CDR3 is TGCGCCAGCAGCCAGGAGTGGGGGGGGAACACTGAAGCTTTCTTT.

The gene calls are TRBV19 and TRBJ1-2, with D possibly TRBD1 on 5 matching bases. CDR1 is LNHDA and CDR2 is SQIVND in the germline V gene (reference sequence). The V end lost 1 base, the J end lost 4 bases, and 13 bases lay between the germline ends. The CDR3 is 15 amino acids. The CDR3 loop reads CASSIGGPGSYGYTF. The CDR3 DNA is TGTGCCAGTAGTATAGGCGGTCCAGGGTCCTATGGCTACACCTTC.

The rearrangement joins TRBV27 to TRBJ1-1; 12 bases are a match to TRBD1. This CDR3 has 14 residues. Germline CDR1 MNHEY, CDR2 SMNVEV (reference sequence). With 5 bases clipped from V and 13 bases from J, the junction kept 11 bases outside the gene matches. The CDR3 is CASSTRDRGLGDFF. DNA for the CDR3: TGTGCCAGCAGTACCCGGGACAGGGGGCTCGGTGATTTCTTT.

The chain couples TRBV6-6 to TRBJ1-6; possible D gene TRBD1, 5 bases. CDR3 length equals 16 residues. The V gene's germline CDR1 is MNHNY and CDR2 SVGAGI (reference sequence). The V and J ends lost 6 bases and 9 bases respectively, with 21 bases between them. Written as DNA, the CDR3 is TGTGCCAGCAGCCGCACGGGGCAGATGGGGCTTTCACCCCTCCACTTT. It translates to CASSRTGQMGLSPLHF.

The chain carries TRBV30 and TRBJ2-1, with TRBD2 matching 16 bases. Per germline, CDR1 GTSNPN and CDR2 SVGIG (reference sequence). V shed 5 bases, J shed 2 bases, and the junction held 15 bases outside the gene matches. The CDR3 runs to 20 residues. The CDR3 coding sequence is TGTGCCTGGTCCGGTTCCACCGGGACTAGCGGGGGGGCCACCTACAATGAGCAGTTCTTC. Residues: CAWSGSTGTSGGATYNEQFF.

The V and J genes are TRBV28 and TRBJ1-2; TRBD1 aligns across 8 bases. V was clipped by 5 bases and J by 4 bases; unmatched bases: 6. Germline V gene sequence: CDR1 MDHEN, CDR2 SYDVKM. CDR3 size: 14 residues. The CDR3 DNA follows: TGTGCCAGCAGTCCGGGACAGGCTCCCTATGGCTACACCTTC. Translation: CASSPGQAPYGYTF.

The table lists this clone with a count of one. The CDR3, as DNA: TGTGCCAGCAGCGTAGACGGGACTAGCGGTGAGACCCAGTACTTC. It specifies CASSVDGTSGETQYF. J is TRBJ2-5 and V is TRBV9, with 11 bases that match TRBD2. Germline V CDR1 and CDR2: SGDLS, YYNGEE. V gave up 0 bases and J gave up 5 bases; unmatched junction bases: 3. This CDR3 is built from 15 residues. Full variable domain (outside the CDR3, taken from reference TRBV9 and TRBJ2-5): DSGVTQTPKHLITATGQRVTLRCSPRSGDLSVYWYQQSLDQGLQFLIQYYNGEERAKGNILERFSAQQFPDLHSELNLSSLELGDSALYFCASSVDGTSGETQYFGPGTRLLVL.

V usage is TRBV28 and J usage is TRBJ2-7, with D uncertain. V dropped 3 bases and J dropped 4 bases, with 13 bases sitting between them. This CDR3 spans 14 amino acids. The germline V gene has CDR1 MDHEN and CDR2 SYDVKM. The CDR3: CASSFLGKAYEQYF. The CDR3 DNA follows: TGTGCCAGCAGTTTTTTAGGGAAAGCTTACGAGCAGTACTTC.